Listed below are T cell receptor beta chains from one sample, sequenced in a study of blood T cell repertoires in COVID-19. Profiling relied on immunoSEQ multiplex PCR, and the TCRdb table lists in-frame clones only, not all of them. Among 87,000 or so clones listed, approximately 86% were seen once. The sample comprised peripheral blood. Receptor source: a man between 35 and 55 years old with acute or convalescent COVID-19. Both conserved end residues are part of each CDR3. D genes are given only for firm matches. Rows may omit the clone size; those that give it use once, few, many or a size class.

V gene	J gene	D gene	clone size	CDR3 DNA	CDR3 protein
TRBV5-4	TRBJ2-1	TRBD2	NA	TGTGCCAGCAGCAGCACTAGCGGGAGGGCCCATGAGCAGTTCTTC	CASSSTSGRAHEQFF
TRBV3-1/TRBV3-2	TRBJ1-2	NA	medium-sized	TGTGCCAGCAGCCAAGATCTTGGGGGGGCGGATGGCTACACCTTC	CASSQDLGGADGYTF
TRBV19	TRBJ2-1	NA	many	TGTGCCAGTAGGATATCTAGCGTCACTTACAATGAGCAGTTCTTC	CASRISSVTYNEQFF
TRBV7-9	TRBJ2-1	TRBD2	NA	TGTGCCAGCAGCTGGACGGGGTTGGGAACTAGCGGATACAATGAGCAGTTCTTC	CASSWTGLGTSGYNEQFF
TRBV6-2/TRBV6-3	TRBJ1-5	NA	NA	TGTGCCAGCAGTTACGGGGGAAACACGGGGCGGGGTCCCCAGCATTTT	CASSYGGNTGRGPQHF
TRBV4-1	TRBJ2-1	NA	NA	TGCGCCAGCAGCCCCGATGGGGCGCAAGCCGTCGATGAGCAGTTCTTC	CASSPDGAQAVDEQFF
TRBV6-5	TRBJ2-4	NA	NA	TGTGCCAGCAGCTCACAGGTAACCGACAAAAACATTCAGTACTTC	CASSSQVTDKNIQYF
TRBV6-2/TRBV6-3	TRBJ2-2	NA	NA	TGTGCCAGCAGCCTTGATGACAGGACGAACACCGGGGAGCTGTTTTTT	CASSLDDRTNTGELFF
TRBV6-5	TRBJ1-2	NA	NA	TGTGCCAGCAGTTACTCGTCGGACAGCCGGAACTATGGCTACACCTTC	CASSYSSDSRNYGYTF
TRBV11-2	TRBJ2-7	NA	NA	TGTGCCAGCAGCTGGGATCTTCAGGGTGAGCAGTACTTC	CASSWDLQGEQYF
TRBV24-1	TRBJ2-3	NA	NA	TGTGCCACCAGTGATACTAGGCCAGATACGCAGTATTTT	CATSDTRPDTQYF
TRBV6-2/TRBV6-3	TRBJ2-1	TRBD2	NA	TGTGCCAGCAGTTTTCGGGGGGAACATGAGCAGTTCTTC	CASSFRGEHEQFF
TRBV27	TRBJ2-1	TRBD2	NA	TGTGCCAGCAGTCCCCGTCGGGGGGAGGGAACGGCTAGGAATGAGCAGTTCTTC	CASSPRRGEGTARNEQFF
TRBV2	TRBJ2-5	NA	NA	TGTGCCAGCAGTGATTGGGTCCTAGCGAAGACCCAGTACTTC	CASSDWVLAKTQYF
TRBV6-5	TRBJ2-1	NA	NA	TGTGCCAGCAGAGGCCCCGGGATCGATGAGCAGTTCTTC	CASRGPGIDEQFF
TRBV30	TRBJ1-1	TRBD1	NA	TGTGCCTGGAGGCAGACAGGGGATGAAGCTTTCTTT	CAWRQTGDEAFF
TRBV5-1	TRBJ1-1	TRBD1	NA	TGCGCCAGCAGCTCGGGGGACAGGGACAACACTGAAGCTTTCTTT	CASSSGDRDNTEAFF
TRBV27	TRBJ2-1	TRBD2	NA	TGTGCCAGCAGTGCGACTAGCGGGGGTTATGAGCAGTTCTTC	CASSATSGGYEQFF
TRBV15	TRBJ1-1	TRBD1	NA	TGTGCCACCAGCAGAGGGACAGGGGGTTGGAACACTGAAGCTTTCTTT	CATSRGTGGWNTEAFF
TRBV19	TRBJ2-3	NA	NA	TGTGCCAGTAAAGCGCAGGGTGGGGCCACAGATACGCAGTATTTT	CASKAQGGATDTQYF
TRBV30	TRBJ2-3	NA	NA	TGTGCCTGGAGTGGGAGAGATACGCAGTATTTT	CAWSGRDTQYF
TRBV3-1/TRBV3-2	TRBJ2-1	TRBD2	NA	TGTGCCAGCAGCCGGACGGGACTAGCGGCAAATGAGCAGTTCTTC	CASSRTGLAANEQFF
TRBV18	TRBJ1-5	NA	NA	TGTGCCAGCTCTCCCGGACAGAATCAGCCCCAGCATTTT	CASSPGQNQPQHF
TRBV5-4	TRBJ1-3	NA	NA	TGTGCCAGCAGCTTGAGAGGGCCCTCTGGAAACACCATATATTTT	CASSLRGPSGNTIYF
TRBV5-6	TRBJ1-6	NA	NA	TGTGCCAGCAGCTTGGGGGGGGTCGGCTCACCCCTCCACTTT	CASSLGGVGSPLHF
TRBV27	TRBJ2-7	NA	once	TGTGCCAGCAGTTTTAGGAGATACTACGAGCAGTACTTC	CASSFRRYYEQYF
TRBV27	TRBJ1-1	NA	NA	TGTGCCAGCAGTTTAGAAACGGGGAGGCAAGCTTTCTTT	CASSLETGRQAFF
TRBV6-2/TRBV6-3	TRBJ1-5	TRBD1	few	TGTGCCAGCAGTTACCAGACAGGGGTAGGCTCTTCTCGGCAGCCCCAGCATTTT	CASSYQTGVGSSRQPQHF
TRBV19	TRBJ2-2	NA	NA	TGTGCCAGTAGTCTCGACATCACCGGGGAGCTGTTTTTT	CASSLDITGELFF
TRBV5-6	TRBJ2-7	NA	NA	TGTGCCAGCAGCTTGGGTGCGGGGGAGCAGTACTTC	CASSLGAGEQYF
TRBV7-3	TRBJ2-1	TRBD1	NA	TGTGCCAGCAGCTCCGCGGACAGGGGCCCCTACAATGAGCAGTTCTTC	CASSSADRGPYNEQFF
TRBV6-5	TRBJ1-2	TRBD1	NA	TGTGCCAGCAGAGGGACAGTCTATGGCTACACCTTC	CASRGTVYGYTF
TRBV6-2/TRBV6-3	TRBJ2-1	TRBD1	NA	TGTGCCAGCAGTTACGTCGGGACAGATTTCTACAATGAGCAGTTCTTC	CASSYVGTDFYNEQFF
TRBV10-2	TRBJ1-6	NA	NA	TGCGCCAGCAGTGACAGGGTCAATTCACCCCTCCACTTT	CASSDRVNSPLHF
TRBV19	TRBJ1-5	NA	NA	TGTGCCAGTAGTACCGATCCCCCTTTGCGGACCCCCGGGGGGCGAACGGAGCCCCAGCATTTT	CASSTDPPLRTPGGRTEPQHF
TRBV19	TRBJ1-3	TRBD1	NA	TGTGCCAGTACCGACAGGGTTGACACCATATATTTT	CASTDRVDTIYF
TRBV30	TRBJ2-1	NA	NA	TGTGCCTGGAGTGTCCCCAGTCCTTCCTACAATGAGCAGTTCTTC	CAWSVPSPSYNEQFF
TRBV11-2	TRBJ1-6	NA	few	TGTGCCAGCAGCTTAGACAGGGTTTCACCCCTCCACTTT	CASSLDRVSPLHF
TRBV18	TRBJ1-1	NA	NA	TGTGCCAGCTCACCACCCAGGGTCGCTGAAGCTTTCTTT	CASSPPRVAEAFF
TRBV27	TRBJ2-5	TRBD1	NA	TGTGCCAGCAGTTACCAGGGGGAAGAGACCCAGTACTTC	CASSYQGEETQYF
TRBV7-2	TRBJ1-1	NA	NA	TGTGCCAGCAGCTTACAACAGGGCTCCACCACTGAAGCTTTCTTT	CASSLQQGSTTEAFF
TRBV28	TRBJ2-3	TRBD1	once	TGTGCCAGCAGTTGGACAGGGACAGATACGCAGTATTTT	CASSWTGTDTQYF
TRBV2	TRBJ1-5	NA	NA	TGTGCCAGCAGTGGCCTTCGAGTGGGCAATCAGCCCCAGCATTTT	CASSGLRVGNQPQHF
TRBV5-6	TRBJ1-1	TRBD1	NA	TGTGCCAGCAGCCCGAGGGGTGGACAGGGGTACACTGAAGCTTTCTTT	CASSPRGGQGYTEAFF
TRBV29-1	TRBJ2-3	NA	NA	TGCAGCGTTGAAGTGACTAGCACAGATACGCAGTATTTT	CSVEVTSTDTQYF
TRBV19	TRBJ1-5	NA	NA	TGTGCCAGTAGTATGACGTCCGGGGTGCAGTCGCAGCCCCAGCATTTT	CASSMTSGVQSQPQHF
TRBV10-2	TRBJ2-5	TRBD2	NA	TGCGCCAGCAGTGGACGCGGATTAGCGGGAGTAGAGACCCAGTACTTC	CASSGRGLAGVETQYF
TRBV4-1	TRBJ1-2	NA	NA	TGCGCCAGCAGCCAAGATATTAACTATGGCTACACCTTC	CASSQDINYGYTF
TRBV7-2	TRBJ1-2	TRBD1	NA	TGTGCCAGCAGCGCAGGACAGGGGGGAAACTATGGCTACACCTTC	CASSAGQGGNYGYTF
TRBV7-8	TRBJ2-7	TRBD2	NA	TGTGCCAGCAGCTTTGGGGGGGGTCTCTACGAGCAGTACTTC	CASSFGGGLYEQYF
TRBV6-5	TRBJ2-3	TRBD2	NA	TGTGCCACCAACCGGGGGGGCCGAGGCACAGATACGCAGTATTTT	CATNRGGRGTDTQYF
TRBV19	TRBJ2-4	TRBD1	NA	TGTGCCAGTAGATTTGACTCCGGGACAGAAAAAAACATTCAGTACTTC	CASRFDSGTEKNIQYF
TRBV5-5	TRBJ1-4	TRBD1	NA	TGTGCCAGCAGCTTGCTGGGGACAGGGAGCGAAAAACTGTTTTTT	CASSLLGTGSEKLFF
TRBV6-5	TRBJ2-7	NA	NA	TGTGCCAGCTCGTCAGTCGAGCAGTACTTC	CASSSVEQYF
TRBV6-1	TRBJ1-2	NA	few	TGTGCCAGCAGTGAAGCCGGAGGGGGGGCAGGTTATGGCTACACCTTC	CASSEAGGGAGYGYTF
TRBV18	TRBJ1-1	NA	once	TGTGCCAGCTCACCACCGTCCGTGAACACTGAAGCTTTCTTT	CASSPPSVNTEAFF
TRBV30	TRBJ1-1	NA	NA	TGTGCCTGGAGTGTACCGGGGATTGAAGCTTTCTTT	CAWSVPGIEAFF
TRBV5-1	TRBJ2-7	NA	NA	TGCGCCAGCAGCTTGGACGGCTCGCCCCGGGGTTACGAGCAGTACTTC	CASSLDGSPRGYEQYF
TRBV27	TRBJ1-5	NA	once	TGTGCCAGCAGTCCCCCGGGTCAAAATCAGCCCCAGCATTTT	CASSPPGQNQPQHF
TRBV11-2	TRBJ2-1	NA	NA	TGTGCCAGCAGCCAAAGGGCGGGTTACAATGAGCAGTTCTTC	CASSQRAGYNEQFF